The next 11 T cell receptor beta chains were all read from a single sample in a study of OX40 agonist ivuxolimab in advanced cancers. Produced via immunoSEQ multiplex PCR; TCRdb's table is partial and in-frame only. The sample consists of about 60,000 clones, over 80% of them appearing once. The sequences come from CD4+ or CD8+ T cells sorted from blood, collected in a trial of the OX40 agonist ivuxolimab. Receptors originate from an adult with an advanced solid tumor such as melanoma, head and neck, liver or kidney cancer.

The rearrangement links TRBV7-3 to TRBJ2-7; 8 bases map to TRBD2. CDR3 length equals 15 residues. Per the germline V gene, CDR1 is SGHTA and CDR2 is FQGTGA. Trimming at V came to 4 bases and at J to 0 bases, leaving 5 bases not matched to a gene. The CDR3 sequence is CASSSQRGSSYEQYF. DNA for the CDR3: TGTGCCAGCAGCTCCCAGCGGGGGAGCTCCTACGAGCAGTACTTC.

The chain employs TRBV6-1 and TRBJ1-1, with D perhaps matching TRBD1 (6 bases). Germline V gene data show CDR1 as MNHNS and CDR2 as SASEGT. V lost 8 bases and J lost 1, with 11 bases in between. The CDR3 is made up of 13 amino acids. The CDR3 nucleotides read TGTGCCAGCGGGCCAGGGGAGAACACTGAAGCTTTCTTT. This translates into CASGPGENTEAFF.

The chain carries TRBV10-3 and TRBJ2-5; 11 bases fit TRBD2. Germline CDR1 and CDR2: ENHRY and SYGVKD. V was clipped by 2 bases and J by 7 bases; unmatched bases: 6. This CDR3 region has 15 residues. The CDR3 region has the DNA TGTGCCATCAGTGAGGGGACTAGCGGCCTTGGGACCCAGTACTTC. It is translated as CAISEGTSGLGTQYF.

The chain employs TRBV6-5 and TRBJ2-7; D possibly corresponds to TRBD1 (6 bases). Germline V lookup: CDR1 MNHEY, CDR2 SVGAGI. V was cut by 6 bases and J by 5 bases, with 14 bases left in between. The CDR3 contains 13 residues. The chain's CDR3 is CASRITGLNEQYF. CDR3 nucleotides: TGTGCCAGCAGAATAACAGGGCTCAACGAGCAGTACTTC.

This clone was detected once. The chain employs TRBV19 and TRBJ1-2; no clear D. Germline V gives CDR1 LNHDA, CDR2 SQIVND (reference sequence). Between the trimmed V and J ends, which lost 8 bases and 6 bases, there was a span of 13 bases. The CDR3 totals 12 residues. This chain's CDR3 is CASGVWANGYTF. In DNA, the CDR3 is TGTGCCAGTGGCGTGTGGGCGAATGGCTACACCTTC.

The J gene is TRBJ1-1, the V gene TRBV11-2; 8 positions match TRBD1. After removal of 1 base from V and 13 bases from J, the junction contained 2 bases not matched to a gene. Germline V CDR1 and CDR2: SGHAT, FQNNGV. The CDR3 has 11 amino acids. The CDR3 DNA reads TGTGCCAGCAGCTTAGGACAGGGGATTTTCTTT. Translated, it gives CASSLGQGIFF.

The chain combines TRBV28 with TRBJ2-5; TRBD1 is a possible D gene (6 bases). Between the trimmed V and J ends, which lost 5 bases and 5 bases, there was a span of 12 bases. Per germline, CDR1 MDHEN and CDR2 SYDVKM. The CDR3 is 13 amino acids. The CDR3 sequence: CASSGVRGETQYF. Here the CDR3 DNA reads TGTGCCAGCAGTGGGGTGAGGGGGGAGACCCAGTACTTC.

The rearrangement joins TRBV7-2 to TRBJ2-7; 7 nucleotides match TRBD2. V shed 2 bases, J shed 2 bases, and the junction held 3 bases outside the gene matches. The CDR3 runs to 14 residues. CDR1 is SGHTA and CDR2 is FQGNSA in the germline V gene. The CDR3 reads CASSLRTSTYEQYF. CDR3 bases: TGTGCCAGCAGCTTAAGGACTAGTACCTACGAGCAGTACTTC. Filled out from reference TRBV7-2 and TRBJ2-7, the complete variable domain reads GAGVSQSPSNKVTEKGKDVELRCDPISGHTALYWYRQSLGQGLEFLIYFQGNSAPDKSGLPSDRFSAERTGGSVSTLTIQRTQQEDSAVYLCASSLRTSTYEQYFGPGTRLTVT.

Only one count was recorded for this clone. This chain connects TRBV18 to TRBJ1-4; TRBD1 might be the D (6 bases). Germline V gives CDR1 KGHSH, CDR2 LQKENI. The V end was cut by 3 bases, the J end by 8 bases, with 19 bases between. The CDR3 sequence is 16 residues long. The CDR3 loop reads CASSPEYRAEREKLFF. CDR3 nucleotides: TGTGCCAGCTCACCCGAATACAGGGCAGAGAGGGAAAAACTGTTTTTT. Complete variable domain (other parts from reference TRBV18 and TRBJ1-4): NAGVMQNPRHLVRRRGQEARLRCSPMKGHSHVYWYRQLPEEGLKFMVYLQKENIIDESGMPKERFSAEFPKEGPSILRIQQVVRGDSAAYFCASSPEYRAEREKLFFGSGTQLSVL.

The chain is built from TRBV19 and TRBJ1-1, with D possibly TRBD1 on 5 matching bases. The CDR3 sequence is 13 residues long. Trimming pared 7 bases from V and 4 bases from J, leaving 13 bases between. Germline V gene lookup returns CDR1 LNHDA and CDR2 SQIVND (reference sequence). CDR3 sequence: CASTQRGVTEAFF. In DNA form, the CDR3 reads TGTGCCAGTACCCAGCGGGGGGTCACTGAAGCTTTCTTT.

The chain carries TRBV11-3 and TRBJ2-3, with TRBD2 identical over 11 bases. Germline assignment: CDR1 SGHNT and CDR2 YENEEA. The CDR3 length is 14 residues. The junction had 2 bases not matched to a gene; V was cut back by 5 bases and J by 4 bases. Here the CDR3 reads CASSLGLAADTQYF. The CDR3 coding sequence is TGTGCCAGCAGCCTGGGACTAGCGGCAGATACGCAGTATTTT.